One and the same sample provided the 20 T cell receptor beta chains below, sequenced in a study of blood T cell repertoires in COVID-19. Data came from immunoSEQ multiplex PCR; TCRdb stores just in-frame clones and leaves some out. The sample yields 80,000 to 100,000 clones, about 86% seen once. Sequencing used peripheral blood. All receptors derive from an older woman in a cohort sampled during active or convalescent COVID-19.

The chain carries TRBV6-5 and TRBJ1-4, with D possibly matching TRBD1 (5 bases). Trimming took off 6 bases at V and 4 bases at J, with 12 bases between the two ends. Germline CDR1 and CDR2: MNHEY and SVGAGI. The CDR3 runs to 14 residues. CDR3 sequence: CASSLDGGNEKLFF. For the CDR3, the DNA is TGTGCCAGCAGCCTCGACGGGGGTAATGAAAAACTGTTTTTT.

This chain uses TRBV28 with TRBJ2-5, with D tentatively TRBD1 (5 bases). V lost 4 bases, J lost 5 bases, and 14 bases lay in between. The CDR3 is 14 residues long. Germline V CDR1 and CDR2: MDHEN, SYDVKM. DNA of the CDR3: TGTGCCAGCAGTTCCGACAGAGCCCAGGAGACCCAGTACTTC. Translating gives CASSSDRAQETQYF.

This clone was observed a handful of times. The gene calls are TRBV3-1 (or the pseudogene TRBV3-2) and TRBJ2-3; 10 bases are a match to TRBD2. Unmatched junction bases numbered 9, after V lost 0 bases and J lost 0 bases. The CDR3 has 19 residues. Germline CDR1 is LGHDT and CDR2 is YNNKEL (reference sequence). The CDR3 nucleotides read TGTGCCAGCAGCCAAGAAATAGCGGGGGGCTCCACTAGCACAGATACGCAGTATTTT. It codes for CASSQEIAGGSTSTDTQYF.

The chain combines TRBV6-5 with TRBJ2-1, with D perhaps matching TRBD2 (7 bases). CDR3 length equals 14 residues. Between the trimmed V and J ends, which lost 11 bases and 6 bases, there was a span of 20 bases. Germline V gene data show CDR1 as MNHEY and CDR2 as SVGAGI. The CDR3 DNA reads TGTGCCGGTTTAGGGGGGGCATATCCCAATGAGCAGTTCTTC. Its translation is CAGLGGAYPNEQFF.

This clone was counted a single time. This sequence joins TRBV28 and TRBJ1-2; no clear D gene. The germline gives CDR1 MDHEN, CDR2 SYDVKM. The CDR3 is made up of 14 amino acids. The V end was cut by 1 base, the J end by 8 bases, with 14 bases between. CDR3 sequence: CASSLSYGVGGYTF. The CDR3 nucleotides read TGTGCCAGCAGTTTATCGTACGGGGTGGGAGGCTACACCTTC.

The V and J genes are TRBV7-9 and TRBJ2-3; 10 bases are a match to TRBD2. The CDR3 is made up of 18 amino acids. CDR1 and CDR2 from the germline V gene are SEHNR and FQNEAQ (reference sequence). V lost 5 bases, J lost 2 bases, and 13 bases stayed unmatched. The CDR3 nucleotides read TGTGCCAGCAGCCCAGGCCCTAGCGGGAGACGTGACACAGATACGCAGTATTTT. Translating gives CASSPGPSGRRDTDTQYF.

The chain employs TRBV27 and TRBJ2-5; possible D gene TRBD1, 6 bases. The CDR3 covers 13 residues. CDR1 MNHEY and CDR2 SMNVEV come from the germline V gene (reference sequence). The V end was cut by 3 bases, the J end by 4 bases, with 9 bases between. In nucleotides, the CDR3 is TGTGCCAGCAGTTTTCAGGGGAGAGAGACCCAGTACTTC. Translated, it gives CASSFQGRETQYF.

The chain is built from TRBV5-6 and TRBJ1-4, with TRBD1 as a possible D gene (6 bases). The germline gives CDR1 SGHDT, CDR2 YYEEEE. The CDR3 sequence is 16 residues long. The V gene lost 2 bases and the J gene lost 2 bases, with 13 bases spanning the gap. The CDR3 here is CASSLQGGVTNEKLFF. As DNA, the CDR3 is TGTGCCAGCAGCTTACAGGGAGGGGTCACTAATGAAAAACTGTTTTTT.

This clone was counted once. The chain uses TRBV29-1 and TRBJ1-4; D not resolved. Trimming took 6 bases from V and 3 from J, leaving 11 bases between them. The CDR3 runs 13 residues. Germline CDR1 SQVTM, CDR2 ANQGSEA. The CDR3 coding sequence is TGCAGCGTCGTACGGGGAGCTAATGAAAAACTGTTTTTT. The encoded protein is CSVVRGANEKLFF.

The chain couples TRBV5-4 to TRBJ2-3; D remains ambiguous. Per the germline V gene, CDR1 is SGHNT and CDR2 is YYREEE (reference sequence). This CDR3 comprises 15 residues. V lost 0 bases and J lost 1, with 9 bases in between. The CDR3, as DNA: TGTGCCAGCAGCTTGGCATCTAGTGGCACAGATACGCAGTATTTT. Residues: CASSLASSGTDTQYF.

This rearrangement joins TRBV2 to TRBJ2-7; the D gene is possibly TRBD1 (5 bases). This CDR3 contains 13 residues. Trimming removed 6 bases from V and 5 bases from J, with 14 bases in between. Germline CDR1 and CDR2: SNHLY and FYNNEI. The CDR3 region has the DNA TGTGCCAGCAGAGGGGCGCGGTCTAACGAGCAGTACTTC. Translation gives CASRGARSNEQYF.

CDR3 sequence: CASSSRVGGEVQTGANVLTF. CDR3 nucleotide sequence: TGTGCCAGCTCTTCTAGGGTAGGGGGCGAGGTGCAAACTGGGGCCAACGTCCTGACTTTC. The V gene is TRBV18, the J gene TRBJ2-6; the match to TRBD1 covers 7 bases. Germline V gives CDR1 KGHSH, CDR2 LQKENI. The CDR3 length is 20 residues. V was clipped by 6 bases and J by 2 bases; unmatched bases: 19.

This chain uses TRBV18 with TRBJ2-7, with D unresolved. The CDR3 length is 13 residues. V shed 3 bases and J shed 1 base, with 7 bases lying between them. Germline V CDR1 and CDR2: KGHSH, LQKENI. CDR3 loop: CASSPPGSYEQYF. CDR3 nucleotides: TGTGCCAGCTCACCCCCCGGGTCCTACGAGCAGTACTTC.

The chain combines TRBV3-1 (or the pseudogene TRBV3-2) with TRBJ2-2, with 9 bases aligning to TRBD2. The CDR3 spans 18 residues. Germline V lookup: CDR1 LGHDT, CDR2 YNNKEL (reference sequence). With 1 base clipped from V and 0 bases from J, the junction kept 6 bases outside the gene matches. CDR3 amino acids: CASSQVRLAGSNTGELFF. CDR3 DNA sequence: TGTGCCAGCAGCCAAGTGAGGCTAGCGGGGTCGAACACCGGGGAGCTGTTTTTT.

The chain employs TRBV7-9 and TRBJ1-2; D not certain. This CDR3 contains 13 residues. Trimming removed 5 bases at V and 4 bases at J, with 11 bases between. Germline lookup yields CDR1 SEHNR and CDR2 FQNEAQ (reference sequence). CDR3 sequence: CASSPGLSYGYTF. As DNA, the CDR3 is TGTGCCAGCAGCCCTGGGCTGAGCTATGGCTACACCTTC.

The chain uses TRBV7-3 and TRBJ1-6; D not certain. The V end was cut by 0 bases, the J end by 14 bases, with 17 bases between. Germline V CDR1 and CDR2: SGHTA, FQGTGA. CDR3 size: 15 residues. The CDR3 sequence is CASSLTGPPSVTLHF. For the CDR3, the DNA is TGTGCCAGCAGCTTAACAGGCCCGCCTAGCGTGACCCTCCACTTT.

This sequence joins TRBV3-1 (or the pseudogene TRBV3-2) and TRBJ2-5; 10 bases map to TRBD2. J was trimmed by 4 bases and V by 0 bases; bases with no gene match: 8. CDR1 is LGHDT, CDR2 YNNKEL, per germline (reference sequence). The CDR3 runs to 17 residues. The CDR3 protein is CASSQDGSGGALETQYF. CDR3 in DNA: TGTGCCAGCAGCCAAGATGGGAGCGGGGGGGCTTTAGAGACCCAGTACTTC.

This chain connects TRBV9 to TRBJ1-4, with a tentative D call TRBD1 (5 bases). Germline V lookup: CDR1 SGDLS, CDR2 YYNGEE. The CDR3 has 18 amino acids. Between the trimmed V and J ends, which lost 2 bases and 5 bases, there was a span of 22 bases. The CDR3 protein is CASSVSTSAPGRNEKLFF. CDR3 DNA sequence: TGTGCCAGCAGCGTTTCTACTAGCGCCCCAGGGAGGAATGAAAAACTGTTTTTT. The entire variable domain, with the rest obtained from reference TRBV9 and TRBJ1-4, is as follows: DSGVTQTPKHLITATGQRVTLRCSPRSGDLSVYWYQQSLDQGLQFLIQYYNGEERAKGNILERFSAQQFPDLHSELNLSSLELGDSALYFCASSVSTSAPGRNEKLFFGSGTQLSVL.

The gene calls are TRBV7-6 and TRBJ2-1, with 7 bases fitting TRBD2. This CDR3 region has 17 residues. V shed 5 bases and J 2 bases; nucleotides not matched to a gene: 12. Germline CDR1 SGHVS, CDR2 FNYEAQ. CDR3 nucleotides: TGTGCCAGCAGCCCCCCGGGAGCTAGCGGTGCCTACAATGAGCAGTTCTTC. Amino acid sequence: CASSPPGASGAYNEQFF.

The CDR3 here is CASSQDRGGPYNEQFF. For the CDR3, the DNA is TGCGCCAGCAGCCAAGATCGAGGTGGCCCTTACAATGAGCAGTTCTTC. The V call is TRBV4-1, the J call TRBJ2-1; no firm D call. Germline V gene data show CDR1 as MGHRA and CDR2 as YSYEKL. This CDR3 spans 16 amino acids. V lost 0 bases and J 4 bases, leaving 13 bases between the germline ends.